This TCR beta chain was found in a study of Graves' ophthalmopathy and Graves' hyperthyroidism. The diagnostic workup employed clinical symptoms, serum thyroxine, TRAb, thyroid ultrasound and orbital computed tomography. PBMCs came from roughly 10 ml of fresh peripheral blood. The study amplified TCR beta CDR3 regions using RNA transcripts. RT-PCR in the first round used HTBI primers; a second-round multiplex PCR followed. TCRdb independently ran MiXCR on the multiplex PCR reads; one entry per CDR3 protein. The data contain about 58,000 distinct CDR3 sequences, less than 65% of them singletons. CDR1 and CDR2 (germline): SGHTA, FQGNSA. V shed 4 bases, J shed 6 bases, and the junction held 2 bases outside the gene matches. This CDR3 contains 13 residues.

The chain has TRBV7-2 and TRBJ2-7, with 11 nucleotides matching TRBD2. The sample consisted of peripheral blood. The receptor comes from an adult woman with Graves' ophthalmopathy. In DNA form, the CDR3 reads TGTGCCAGCAGCTCGCTAGCGGGAGGCGAGCAGTACTTC. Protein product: CASSSLAGGEQYF.